Listed below are T cell receptor beta chains from one sample, sequenced in a study of blood T cell repertoires in COVID-19. Clones were sequenced by immunoSEQ multiplex PCR, and TCRdb holds only the in-frame ones, with some missing. The sample has 200,000 to 300,000 clones, approximately 90% seen once. Sequences were obtained from peripheral blood. These receptors were taken from a woman aged 40 to 50 who had recovered from COVID-19. Each CDR3 is given with its conserved first and last residue. D genes are given only for firm matches. Clone size appears in some rows only: once, few, many, or a class for an expanded clone.

TRBD1	few	TRBJ1-2	TRBV29-1	TGCAGCGTTGAAAGGGGGGACAGGACCTATGGCTACACCTTC	CSVERGDRTYGYTF
-	-	TRBJ1-2	TRBV5-5	TGTGCCAGCAGGGGGAGGACAACAGCTAACTATGGCTACACCTTC	CASRGRTTANYGYTF
-	-	TRBJ2-3	TRBV10-3	TGTGCCACCACGGGAGACGCAGATACGCAGTATTTT	CATTGDADTQYF
-	-	TRBJ2-5	TRBV15	TGTGCCACCAGCCCGGTGGGCCAGCGGCAACGTACGGGGCAAGAGACCCAGTACTTC	CATSPVGQRQRTGQETQYF
-	-	TRBJ1-2	TRBV12-3/TRBV12-4	TGTGCCAGCAGTTTAGCAGGGGTTGTCGGCTACACCTTC	CASSLAGVVGYTF
-	-	TRBJ2-5	TRBV5-6	TGTGCCAGCAGCTTTAATCTCGGAGAGACCCAGTACTTC	CASSFNLGETQYF
TRBD1	few	TRBJ2-1	TRBV2	TGTGCCAGCAGGAGGGGACAGGCCGGCGATGAGCAGTTCTTC	CASRRGQAGDEQFF
TRBD1	-	TRBJ1-2	TRBV5-4	TGTGCCAGCAGCGACGGACAGGGGGTTTGGAATGGCTACACCTTC	CASSDGQGVWNGYTF
-	-	TRBJ2-1	TRBV6-6	TGTGCCAGCAGCCCCGGGACCCCGGGGGGCGAGCAGTTCTTC	CASSPGTPGGEQFF
-	once	TRBJ1-2	TRBV27	TGTGCCAGCAGTTTTAGGGGGTCCTATGGCTACACCTTC	CASSFRGSYGYTF
TRBD1	-	TRBJ1-2	TRBV7-2	TGTGCCAGCAGCTTAGGTTGGCAGGGGGCGCAGAAGGGCTACACCTTC	CASSLGWQGAQKGYTF
TRBD1	-	TRBJ1-1	TRBV6-6	TGTGCCAGCAACCCACAGGGGGGCACTGAAGCTTTCTTT	CASNPQGGTEAFF
TRBD1	-	TRBJ1-1	TRBV27	TGTGCCAGCAGCTGGACAGGACGAATGATGAACACTGAAGCTTTCTTT	CASSWTGRMMNTEAFF
TRBD2	-	TRBJ2-1	TRBV6-5	TGTGCCAGCTCGCGGCTTAGCGGGATCAATGAGCAGTTCTTC	CASSRLSGINEQFF
-	-	TRBJ1-5	TRBV19	TGTGCCAGTAGTCGGAGACAGCCCAATCAGCCCCAGCATTTT	CASSRRQPNQPQHF
TRBD1	-	TRBJ1-4	TRBV20-1	TGCAGTGCCCCAGACAGGGCCCAACTGTTTTTT	CSAPDRAQLFF
TRBD1	-	TRBJ1-6	TRBV9	TGTGCCAGCAGCGTAGCCGGGACAGGTGGTAATTCACCCCTCCACTTT	CASSVAGTGGNSPLHF
TRBD2	-	TRBJ2-1	TRBV6-6	TGTGCCAGCACGGAAGCCGGGACTAGTCACCATGAGCAGTTCTTC	CASTEAGTSHHEQFF
TRBD2	-	TRBJ2-1	TRBV27	TGTGCCAGCAGTTCCCTCCGACTAGCCCACAATGAGCAGTTCTTC	CASSSLRLAHNEQFF
-	once	TRBJ2-1	TRBV7-2	TGTGCCAGCAGCTTTGGTTCGACTCCGACCCCCAACAATGAGCAGTTCTTC	CASSFGSTPTPNNEQFF
TRBD1	-	TRBJ1-6	TRBV5-4	TGTGCCAGCAGCACGCGACAGGGGGGAAATTCACCCCTCCACTTT	CASSTRQGGNSPLHF
-	-	TRBJ2-7	TRBV7-2	TGTGCCAGCAGCCCCGAGAGGCTCCTCTCCTACGAGCAGTACTTC	CASSPERLLSYEQYF
TRBD2	-	TRBJ2-7	TRBV11-2	TGTGCCAGCAGCTTAGTGGGACTAACTACGCAGCAGTACTTC	CASSLVGLTTQQYF
-	-	TRBJ1-2	TRBV30	TGTGCCTGGGACAGCGGAAACTATGGCTACACCTTC	CAWDSGNYGYTF
TRBD1	-	TRBJ1-1	TRBV3-1/TRBV3-2	TGTGCCAGCAGCACAGGGGGGGGTAACACTGAAGCTTTCTTT	CASSTGGGNTEAFF
TRBD1	once	TRBJ1-5	TRBV7-2	TGTGCCAGCAGCTTAGGACAGGGCAGGCTCAGCAATCAGCCCCAGCATTTT	CASSLGQGRLSNQPQHF
-	-	TRBJ2-1	TRBV10-3	TGTGCCATCAGTGAGCGGGGCAATGAGCAGTTCTTC	CAISERGNEQFF
-	-	TRBJ2-4	TRBV20-1	TGCAGTGCTAGTACGGGACTGTCCAAAAACATTCAGTACTTC	CSASTGLSKNIQYF
-	-	TRBJ2-3	TRBV2	TGTGCCAGCAGGGAACTCACTAGCACAGATACGCAGTATTTT	CASRELTSTDTQYF
-	-	TRBJ1-6	TRBV9	TGTGCCAGCAGCCCCCCAGGGGAGATGTGGAATTCACCCCTCCACTTT	CASSPPGEMWNSPLHF
TRBD1	-	TRBJ1-2	TRBV29-1	TGCAGCGTCGGCCGGACAGGATCTAACTATGGCTACACCTTC	CSVGRTGSNYGYTF
TRBD2	-	TRBJ2-2	TRBV4-3	TGCGCCAGCAGCCAAGGGTGGCTAGCGGACACCGGGGAGCTGTTTTTT	CASSQGWLADTGELFF
TRBD2	-	TRBJ2-7	TRBV30	TGTGCCTGGAGTGTCTCGGGACTAGCGGCTGAGCAGTACTTC	CAWSVSGLAAEQYF
TRBD2	-	TRBJ2-7	TRBV9	TGTGCCAGCAGCCCCCGGGGGGCCTACGAGCAGTACTTC	CASSPRGAYEQYF
TRBD2	-	TRBJ2-2	TRBV4-3	TGCGCCAGCAGCCAAGGAACGGCGGGAGGGCCCGGCGGGGAGCTGTTTTTT	CASSQGTAGGPGGELFF